Shown below are 25 T cell receptor beta chains from a single sample sequenced in a study of blood T cell repertoires in COVID-19. Sequenced by immunoSEQ multiplex PCR; TCRdb stores in-frame clones only, minus some. The sample lists 270,000 or so clones, 90% occurring once. The source material was peripheral blood. All receptors derive from an older woman with COVID-19, enrolled during active disease.

This clone appeared once. DNA of the CDR3: TGCGCCAGCAGCTCACAGGGAAGTAATTCACCCCTCCACTTT. Amino acid sequence: CASSSQGSNSPLHF. The rearrangement joins TRBV5-1 to TRBJ1-6; TRBD1 is a possible D gene (6 bases). This CDR3 has 14 residues. The V end lost 3 bases, the J end lost 6 bases, and 10 bases lay between the germline ends. Germline loops: CDR1 SGHRS, CDR2 YFSETQ.

The chain uses TRBV4-1 and TRBJ1-5; D is ambiguous. The V and J ends lost 4 bases and 6 bases respectively, with 16 bases between them. The CDR3 has 15 amino acids. Germline loops: CDR1 MGHRA, CDR2 YSYEKL. CDR3 residues: CASSPIVGTGQPQHF. CDR3 bases: TGCGCCAGCAGCCCCATTGTGGGTACGGGTCAGCCCCAGCATTTT.

The J gene is TRBJ2-5, the V gene TRBV5-1, with 9 bases identical to TRBD1. Unmatched junction bases numbered 5, after V lost 3 bases and J lost 5 bases. The CDR3 totals 14 residues. Germline V gene lookup returns CDR1 SGHRS and CDR2 YFSETQ. Written as DNA, the CDR3 is TGCGCCAGCAGCTCCGGGACAGGGAGGGAGACCCAGTACTTC. It specifies CASSSGTGRETQYF. Drawing the rest from reference TRBV5-1 and TRBJ2-5, the complete variable domain is KAGVTQTPRYLIKTRGQQVTLSCSPISGHRSVSWYQQTPGQGLQFLFEYFSETQRNKGNFPGRFSGRQFSNSRSEMNVSTLELGDSALYLCASSSGTGRETQYFGPGTRLLVL.

The sample holds one count of this clone. The rearrangement joins TRBV5-8 to TRBJ2-1, with 7 positions matching TRBD2. V trimming: 4 bases; J trimming: 4 bases; junction bases outside the gene matches: 8. Per the germline V gene, CDR1 is SGHTS and CDR2 is YDEGEE. CDR3 size: 15 residues. CDR3 bases: TGTGCCAGCAGCAAAAGCGGGGAGCTATACAATGAGCAGTTCTTC. Translating it yields CASSKSGELYNEQFF.

The chain joins TRBV5-1 to TRBJ1-1; D remains ambiguous. From germline, CDR1 is SGHRS and CDR2 YFSETQ. The CDR3 runs to 13 residues. V lost 2 bases, J lost 2 bases, and 7 bases lay in between. In DNA form, the CDR3 reads TGCGCCAGCAGCTTATCACAAAACACTGAAGCTTTCTTT. This sequence encodes CASSLSQNTEAFF.

The chain couples TRBV19 to TRBJ2-2; D ambiguous. This CDR3 region has 14 residues. The V gene lost 7 bases and the J gene lost 7 bases, with 16 bases spanning the gap. Germline V gene data show CDR1 as LNHDA and CDR2 as SQIVND (reference sequence). DNA of the CDR3: TGTGCCAGTAAGTGGGCAGGTACTGGCGGGGAGCTGTTTTTT. Its protein product is CASKWAGTGGELFF.

This clone was observed once. The V call is TRBV7-9, the J call TRBJ2-5, with 14 positions matching TRBD2. The CDR3 is 17 residues long. V gave up 5 bases and J gave up 5 bases; unmatched junction bases: 10. Germline V gives CDR1 SEHNR, CDR2 FQNEAQ (reference sequence). CDR3 in amino acids: CASSPQTSGGAWETQYF. In nucleotides, the CDR3 is TGTGCCAGCAGCCCCCAGACTAGCGGGGGGGCCTGGGAGACCCAGTACTTC.

V usage is TRBV4-3 and J usage is TRBJ1-1; D not certain. The length of the CDR3 is 16 residues. CDR1 is LGHNA and CDR2 is YSLEER in the germline V gene. V was cut by 1 base and J by 1 base, with 13 bases left in between. CDR3 sequence: CASSQGERGPNTEAFF. The DNA for the CDR3 is TGCGCCAGCAGCCAAGGTGAGCGGGGTCCGAACACTGAAGCTTTCTTT.

The chain has TRBV6-2 or TRBV6-3 and TRBJ2-3, with 10 bases aligning to TRBD2. The V gene end was trimmed by 6 bases and the J gene end by 0 bases; junction bases not matched to a gene: 9. This CDR3 has 17 residues. Germline V gene data show CDR1 as MNHEY and CDR2 as SVGEGT. This chain's CDR3 is CASSFDLAGASTDTQYF. The CDR3 DNA reads as TGTGCCAGCAGCTTCGACCTAGCGGGGGCTAGCACAGATACGCAGTATTTT.

V and J are TRBV27 and TRBJ1-3; D unresolved. The germline gives CDR1 MNHEY, CDR2 SMNVEV (reference sequence). The V and J ends lost 6 bases and 5 bases respectively, with 5 bases between them. This CDR3 contains 11 residues. The CDR3 region has the DNA TGTGCCAGCAGCGACAGAAACACCATATATTTT. Translating it yields CASSDRNTIYF.

Comments on this clone: Other DNA sequences in the same sample also yield this CDR3. This chain connects TRBV18 to TRBJ1-2; TRBD1 is a possible D gene (6 bases). V was trimmed by 3 bases and J by 5 bases, leaving 10 bases between them. Per the germline V gene, CDR1 is KGHSH and CDR2 is LQKENI. The CDR3 has 13 amino acids. CDR3 sequence reads: CASSPPGQYGYTF. CDR3 bases: TGTGCCAGCTCACCCCCGGGACAATATGGCTACACCTTC.

The genes are TRBV18 and TRBJ2-7, with 8 positions matching TRBD2. V shed 1 base, J shed 3 bases, and the junction held 5 bases outside the gene matches. Germline loops: CDR1 KGHSH, CDR2 LQKENI. This CDR3 contains 15 residues. CDR3 in DNA: TGTGCCAGCTCACCACTGTTAGCGGGGTACTACGAGCAGTACTTC. Its protein is CASSPLLAGYYEQYF.

The chain recombines TRBV29-1 with TRBJ1-2; TRBD1 agrees at 7 bases. Trimming took 0 bases from V and 6 from J; bases not matched to a gene: 16. Germline loops: CDR1 SQVTM, CDR2 ANQGSEA. This CDR3 comprises 17 residues. CDR3 loop: CSVEDPHKDRTRNGYTF. Written as DNA, the CDR3 is TGCAGCGTTGAAGATCCGCATAAGGACAGGACGAGGAATGGCTACACCTTC.

The J gene is TRBJ1-1, the V gene TRBV12-3 or TRBV12-4; TRBD1 matches 8 bases. V dropped 10 bases and J dropped 0; count of bases not matched to a gene: 4. The CDR3 loop spans 13 amino acids. This CDR3 is CANSQGVNTEAFF. CDR3 coding DNA: TGTGCCAACTCACAGGGGGTGAACACTGAAGCTTTCTTT.

This chain connects TRBV5-1 to TRBJ1-3; D uncertain. Germline V lookup: CDR1 SGHRS, CDR2 YFSETQ. The germline V and J ends were trimmed by 3 bases and 0 bases, with 16 bases remaining between them. The CDR3 contains 17 residues. The CDR3 region is CASSSSGGQFSGNTIYF. CDR3 nucleotides: TGCGCCAGCAGCTCCTCCGGCGGCCAGTTCTCTGGAAACACCATATATTTT.

V and J are TRBV19 and TRBJ2-3; a possible D gene is TRBD2 (5 bases). There are 16 residues in the CDR3. Deletions cut 2 bases from V and 2 bases from J, with 14 bases between. Germline CDR1 LNHDA, CDR2 SQIVND (reference sequence). The CDR3 loop reads CASSIKGVLITDTQYF. In nucleotides, the CDR3 is TGTGCCAGTAGTATAAAGGGAGTTCTCATCACAGATACGCAGTATTTT.

V usage is TRBV3-1 (or the pseudogene TRBV3-2) and J usage is TRBJ1-3; TRBD1 might be the D (5 bases). The CDR3 extends over 17 amino acids. Germline-derived CDR1 and CDR2 are LGHDT and YNNKEL (reference sequence). The V end lost 4 bases, the J end lost 1 base, and 17 bases lay between the germline ends. The chain's CDR3 is CASSLLGPGESGNTIYF. DNA for the CDR3: TGTGCCAGCAGCCTCCTGGGGCCGGGGGAATCTGGAAACACCATATATTTT.

The gene calls are TRBV29-1 and TRBJ1-4; D might be TRBD1 (6 bases). Germline CDR1 reads SQVTM; CDR2 reads ANQGSEA. Trimming removed 6 bases at V and 5 bases at J, with 13 bases between. CDR3 length: 13 residues. The CDR3 loop is CSVARGGNEKLFF. CDR3 coding DNA: TGCAGCGTGGCGAGAGGGGGAAATGAAAAACTGTTTTTT.

This chain uses TRBV3-1 (or the pseudogene TRBV3-2) with TRBJ1-5, with 7 bases aligning to TRBD1. CDR1 and CDR2 (germline): LGHDT, YNNKEL (reference sequence). The V segment lost 4 bases and the J segment 0 bases; nucleotides outside the gene matches: 3. The CDR3 contains 15 residues. CDR3 DNA sequence: TGTGCCAGCAGCCCGACAGGGAATAGCAATCAGCCCCAGCATTTT. It specifies CASSPTGNSNQPQHF.

The chain is built from TRBV7-9 and TRBJ1-2; D might be TRBD1 (6 bases). Germline CDR1 SEHNR, CDR2 FQNEAQ (reference sequence). V was pared by 3 bases and J by 4 bases, with 18 bases between. CDR3 length equals 16 residues. In DNA, the CDR3 is TGTGCCAGCAGCTTTAACTTAGGTTGGGGGCTCTATGGCTACACCTTC. Its protein product is CASSFNLGWGLYGYTF.

The V and J genes are TRBV7-2 and TRBJ1-1; 7 bases map to TRBD1. The CDR3 has 14 residues. Germline V gives CDR1 SGHTA, CDR2 FQGNSA. Unmatched junction bases numbered 8, after V lost 7 bases and J lost 3 bases. The CDR3 region has the DNA TGTGCCAGCATCCTGGTACAGGGGTACACTGAAGCTTTCTTT. This sequence encodes CASILVQGYTEAFF.

The chain recombines TRBV18 with TRBJ2-2; a weak D match, TRBD1 (6 bases). Germline values: CDR1 KGHSH, CDR2 LQKENI. V gave up 3 bases and J gave up 6 bases, with 17 bases separating them. This CDR3 spans 16 amino acids. The CDR3 DNA sequence: TGTGCCAGCTCACCGATAATTGCAGGGACATCCGGGGAGCTGTTTTTT. Translated, it gives CASSPIIAGTSGELFF.

This clone was found once. Other DNA sequences in the same sample also yield this CDR3. The chain carries TRBV6-2 or TRBV6-3 and TRBJ1-1; D perhaps matches TRBD1 (6 bases). Trimming removed 0 bases at V and 5 bases at J, with 10 bases between. CDR1 and CDR2 from the germline V gene are MNHEY and SVGEGT. This CDR3 spans 14 amino acids. The CDR3 protein is CASSYSQGRTEAFF. CDR3 DNA sequence: TGTGCCAGCAGTTACTCACAGGGAAGGACTGAAGCTTTCTTT.

This clone was seen more than once but under ten times. The rearrangement links TRBV5-5 to TRBJ1-6, with 8 bases aligning to TRBD1. The CDR3 loop spans 14 amino acids. Germline CDR1 reads SGHKS; CDR2 reads YYEKEE (reference sequence). The junction had 5 bases not matched to a gene; V was cut back by 2 bases and J by 10 bases. CDR3 DNA: TGTGCCAGCAGCTTTGGACAGGGTAACTCACCCCTCCACTTT. It translates to CASSFGQGNSPLHF.

The chain combines TRBV10-3 with TRBJ2-5; possibly TRBD2 for D (6 bases). The CDR3 length is 14 residues. CDR1 ENHRY and CDR2 SYGVKD come from the germline V gene. V was cut by 2 bases and J by 0 bases, with 7 bases left in between. As DNA, the CDR3 is TGTGCCATCAGTGAGACTAGCAACCAAGAGACCCAGTACTTC. Its protein product is CAISETSNQETQYF.